Listed here are 5 T cell receptor beta chains from one sample, sequenced in a study of response to subunit inactivated influenza vaccine. MiXCR, run by TCRdb on the RT-PCR reads, gives a single entry per CDR3 protein. The sample includes approximately 500,000 distinct CDR3 sequences, approximately 15% of them seen just once. The specimen was PBMCs from blood, collected roughly 12 days after vaccination. The receptors shown here come from a man in his fifties who received an inactivated influenza vaccine.

V gene TRBV7-8 combines with J gene TRBJ2-1, with D hard to call. Germline CDR1 is SGHVS and CDR2 is FQNEAQ. CDR3 length equals 14 residues. The V end lost 1 base, the J end lost 8 bases, and 12 bases lay between the germline ends. The CDR3 DNA reads as TGTGCCAGCAGCTTAGATCCGGGCTCGGATGAGCAGTTCTTC. This codes for CASSLDPGSDEQFF.

This clonotype was seen only a few times. The rearrangement links TRBV6-5 to TRBJ1-1; tentative D call: TRBD1 (5 bases). The length of the CDR3 is 15 residues. Germline CDR1 is MNHEY and CDR2 is SVGAGI. V lost 0 bases to trimming and J lost 5 bases, with 13 bases between them. The CDR3 DNA sequence: TGTGCCAGCAGTTACTCGACCAGAGGGGAAACTGAAGCTTTCTTT. This codes for CASSYSTRGETEAFF.

The DNA for the CDR3 is TGTGCCAGCAGCCCCGGGGGGGGGATGAATGAGCAGTTCTTC. This sequence encodes CASSPGGGMNEQFF. The chain uses TRBV3-1 and TRBJ2-1; 8 bases map to TRBD2. The junction had 6 bases not matched to a gene; V was cut back by 4 bases and J by 7 bases. CDR1 and CDR2 (germline): LGHDT, YNNKEL (reference sequence). The CDR3 has 14 residues.

This clonotype was picked up many times. This sequence joins TRBV5-1 and TRBJ2-7; no reliable D call. V shed 0 bases and J shed 0 bases, with 7 bases lying between them. The V gene's germline CDR1 is SGHRS and CDR2 YFSETQ. The CDR3 consists of 14 residues. The CDR3 DNA reads TGCGCCAGCAGCTTGGCCGCCCTCTCCTACGAGCAGTACTTC. Protein sequence: CASSLAALSYEQYF.

The chain uses TRBV3-1 and TRBJ2-2; D might be TRBD2 (6 bases). The CDR3 sequence is 13 residues long. The germline V gene has CDR1 LGHDT and CDR2 YNNKEL (reference sequence). Trimming cost V 1 base and J 10 bases, with 10 bases left between them. The chain's CDR3 is CASSQGGRKELFF. The CDR3 coding sequence is TGTGCCAGCAGCCAAGGGGGGAGGAAGGAGCTGTTTTTT.